The TCR beta chain described here comes from a study of shared clonotypes between healthy human individuals. General study findings and limits: Clonotype sharing across donors was expected to vary with sequencing depth. The donor pool, a small one, limited the genetic and exposure-history diversity represented.

V lost 1 base and J lost 0; bases outside the gene matches: 6. Germline-derived CDR1 and CDR2 are SGDLS and YYNGEE. This CDR3 is built from 17 residues. As concerns this clone: Antigen specificity is unknown.

Method: immunoSEQ multiplex PCR; TCRdb's copy keeps in-frame clones and lacks some. The sample shows 470,000 or so clones, around 73% of them seen only once. All donors qualified as healthy HIV-negative adults and had experienced no recent acute infections or vaccinations. Nashville, Tennessee was home to all donors, each a Caucasian adult. The chain employs TRBV9 and TRBJ2-1, with 8 bases aligning to TRBD2. The sample comprised PBMCs. The TCR comes from a woman aged 40-49 years in good health. Some clones in this sample may be carry-over from other donors' samples. CDR3 sequence: CASSVTTSGSSYNEQFF. The CDR3 nucleotides read TGTGCCAGCAGCGTAACTACAAGCGGGAGCTCCTACAATGAGCAGTTCTTC. Drawing the rest from reference TRBV9 and TRBJ2-1, the complete variable domain is DSGVTQTPKHLITATGQRVTLRCSPRSGDLSVYWYQQSLDQGLQFLIQYYNGEERAKGNILERFSAQQFPDLHSELNLSSLELGDSALYFCASSVTTSGSSYNEQFFGPGTRLTVL.